This T cell receptor beta chain derives from a study of a mutant IDH1 vaccine in newly diagnosed glioma. At the level of the study: Radiotherapy alone preceded vaccination by 4-6 weeks; alternatively, vaccination started with temozolomide cycles. Before enrollment, patients got radiotherapy alone, temozolomide alone, or mostly the combination. Of the patients given treatment, approximately 60% were male and roughly 38% were female, and a mean age of about 40 years was recorded.

Only in-frame clones appear in the TCRdb table, and some are missing; sequencing was by immunoSEQ multiplex PCR. The data contain tens of thousands of clones, roughly 79% of them singletons. Time point in this sample: week 35, safety follow-up. With topical imiquimod, each dose of the vaccine consisted of 300 ug of mutant IDH1 20-mer peptide. With respect to this clone: The antigen remains unidentified.

This sample comprised PBMCs, obtained from a glioma patient whose treatment included an IDH1 peptide vaccine. The source is a man aged 35 to 55 with glioma.

The DNA for the CDR3 is TGTGCCAGCAGCTTGACACAGGGTTATACGCAGTATTTT. It specifies CASSLTQGYTQYF. The chain joins TRBV7-9 to TRBJ2-3, with D perhaps TRBD1 (6 bases). V dropped 3 bases and J dropped 7 bases, with 11 bases sitting between them. Germline V gives CDR1 SEHNR, CDR2 FQNEAQ (reference sequence). The length of the CDR3 is 13 residues.